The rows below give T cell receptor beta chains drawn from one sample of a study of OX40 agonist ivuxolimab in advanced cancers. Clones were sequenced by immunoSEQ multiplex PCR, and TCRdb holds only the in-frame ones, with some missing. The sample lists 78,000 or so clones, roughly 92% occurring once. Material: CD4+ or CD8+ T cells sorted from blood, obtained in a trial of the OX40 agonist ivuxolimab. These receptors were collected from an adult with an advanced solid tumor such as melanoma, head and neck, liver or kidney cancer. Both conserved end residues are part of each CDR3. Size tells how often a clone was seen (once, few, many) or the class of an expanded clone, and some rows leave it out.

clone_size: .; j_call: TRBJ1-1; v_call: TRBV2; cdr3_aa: CATMVGGPNTEAFF
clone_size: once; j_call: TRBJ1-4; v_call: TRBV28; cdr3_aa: CASSLVQGRKLFF
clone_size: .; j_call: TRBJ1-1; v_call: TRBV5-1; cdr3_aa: CASSPRGYNTEAFF
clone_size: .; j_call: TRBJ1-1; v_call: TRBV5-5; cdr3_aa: CASSLGHPFWTEAFF
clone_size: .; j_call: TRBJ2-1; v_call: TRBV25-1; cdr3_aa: CASSELASGYNEQFF
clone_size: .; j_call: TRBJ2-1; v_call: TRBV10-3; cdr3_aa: CAISDDLGAHEQFF
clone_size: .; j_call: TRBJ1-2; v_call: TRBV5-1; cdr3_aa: CASSPGRTHYGYTF
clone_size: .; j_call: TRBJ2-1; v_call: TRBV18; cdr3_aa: CASSPSFDRTYNEQFF
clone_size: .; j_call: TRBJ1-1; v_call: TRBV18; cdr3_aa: CASSPGGDVYTEAFF
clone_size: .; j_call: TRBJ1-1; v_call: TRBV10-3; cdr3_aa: CAISDGGWDTEAFF
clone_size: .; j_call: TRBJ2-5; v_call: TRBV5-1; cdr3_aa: CASSLGLQETQYF
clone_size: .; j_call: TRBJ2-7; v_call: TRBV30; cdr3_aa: CAWSFPGVRPYEQYF
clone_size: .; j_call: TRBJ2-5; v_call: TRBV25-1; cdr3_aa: CATGLAGRETQYF
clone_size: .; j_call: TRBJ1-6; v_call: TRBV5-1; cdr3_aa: CASRPTGGSWNSPLHF
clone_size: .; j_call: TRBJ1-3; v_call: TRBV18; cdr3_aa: CASSPPGIPSGNTIYF
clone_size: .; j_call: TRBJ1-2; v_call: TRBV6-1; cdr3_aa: CASSPVGTDGYTF
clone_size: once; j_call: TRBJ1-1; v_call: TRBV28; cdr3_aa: CASSSRVTEAFF
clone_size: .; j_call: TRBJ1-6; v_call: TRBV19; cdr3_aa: CASRAVTGGKSPLHF
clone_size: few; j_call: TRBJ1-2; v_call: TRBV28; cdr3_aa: CASSWGQGYGYTF
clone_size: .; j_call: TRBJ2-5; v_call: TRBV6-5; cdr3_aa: CAALGGEGETQYF
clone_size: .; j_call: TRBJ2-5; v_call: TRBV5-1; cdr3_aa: CASSLDGTSQETQYF
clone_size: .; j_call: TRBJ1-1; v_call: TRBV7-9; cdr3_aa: CASSLEERAFF
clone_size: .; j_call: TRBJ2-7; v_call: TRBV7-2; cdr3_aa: CASSPGLSLGQYF
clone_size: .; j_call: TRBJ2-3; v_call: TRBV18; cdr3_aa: CASSSFTDTQYF
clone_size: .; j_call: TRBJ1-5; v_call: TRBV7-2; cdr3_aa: CASSPSWGSNQPQHF
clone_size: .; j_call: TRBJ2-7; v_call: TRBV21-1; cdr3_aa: CATLAGVSYEQYF
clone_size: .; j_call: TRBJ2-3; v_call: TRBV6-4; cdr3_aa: CASSEVRGDTQYF
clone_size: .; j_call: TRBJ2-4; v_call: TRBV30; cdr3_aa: CAWGGQNIQYF
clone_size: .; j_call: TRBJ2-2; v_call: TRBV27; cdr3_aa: CASSFRRGDDTGELFF
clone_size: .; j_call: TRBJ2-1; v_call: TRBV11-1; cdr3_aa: CASSSRSSYNEQFF
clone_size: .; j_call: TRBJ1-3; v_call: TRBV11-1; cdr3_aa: CASTTKSGGNTIYF
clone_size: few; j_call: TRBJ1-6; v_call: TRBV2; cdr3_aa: CASSVDGMGRLGRSSYNSPLHF
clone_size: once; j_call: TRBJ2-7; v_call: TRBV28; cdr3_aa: CASSLSGPSSYEQYF
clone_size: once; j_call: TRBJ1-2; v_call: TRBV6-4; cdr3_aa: CASSREVWNLGYTF
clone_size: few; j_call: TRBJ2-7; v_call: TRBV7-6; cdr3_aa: CASSLAGHEQYF
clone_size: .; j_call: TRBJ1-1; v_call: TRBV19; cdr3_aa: CASSSQQGTEAFF
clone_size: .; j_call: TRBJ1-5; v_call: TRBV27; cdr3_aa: CASSPYLDRVRNLYQPQHF
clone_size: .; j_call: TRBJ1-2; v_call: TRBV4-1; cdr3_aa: CASSQSPPYGYTF
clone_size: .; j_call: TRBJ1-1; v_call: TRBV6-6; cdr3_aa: CASLDTLNTEAFF
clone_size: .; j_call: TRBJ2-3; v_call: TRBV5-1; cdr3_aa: CASSLDLRSTDTQYF
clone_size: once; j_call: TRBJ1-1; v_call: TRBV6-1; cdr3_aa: CASKSEGWGTEAFF
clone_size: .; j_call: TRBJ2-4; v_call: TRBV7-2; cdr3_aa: CASSLASRGDKNIQYF
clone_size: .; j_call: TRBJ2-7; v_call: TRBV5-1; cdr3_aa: CASSPGTAIYEQYF
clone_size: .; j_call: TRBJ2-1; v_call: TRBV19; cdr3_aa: CASSPLGSTYNEQFF
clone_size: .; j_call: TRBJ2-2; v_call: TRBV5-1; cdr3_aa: CASSQAGELFF
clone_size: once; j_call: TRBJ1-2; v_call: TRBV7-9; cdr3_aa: CASSYQGEIGGYTF